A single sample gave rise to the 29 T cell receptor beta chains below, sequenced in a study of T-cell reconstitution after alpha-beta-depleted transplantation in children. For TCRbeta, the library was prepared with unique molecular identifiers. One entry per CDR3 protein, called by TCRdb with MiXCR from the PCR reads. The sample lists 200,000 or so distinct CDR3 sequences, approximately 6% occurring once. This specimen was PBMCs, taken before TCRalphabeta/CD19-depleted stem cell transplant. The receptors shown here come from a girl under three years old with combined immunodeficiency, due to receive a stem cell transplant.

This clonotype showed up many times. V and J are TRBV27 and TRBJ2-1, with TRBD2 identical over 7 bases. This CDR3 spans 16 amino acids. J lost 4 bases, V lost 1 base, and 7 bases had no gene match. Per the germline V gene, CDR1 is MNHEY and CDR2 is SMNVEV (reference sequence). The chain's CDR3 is CASSLFGGSGYNEQFF. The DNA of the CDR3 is TGTGCCAGCAGTTTATTTGGCGGGAGCGGTTACAATGAGCAGTTCTTC.

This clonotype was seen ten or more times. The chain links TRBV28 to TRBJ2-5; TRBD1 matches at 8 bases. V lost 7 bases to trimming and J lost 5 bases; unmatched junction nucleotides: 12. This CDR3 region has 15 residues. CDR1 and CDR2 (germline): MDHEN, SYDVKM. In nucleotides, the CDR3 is TGTGCCAGCACCTACCTCGACAGGGGTGGGGAGACCCAGTACTTC. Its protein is CASTYLDRGGETQYF.

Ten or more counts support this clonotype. CDR3 sequence reads: CASSHRTTYEQYF. CDR3 in DNA: TGCGCCAGCAGCCACCGGACAACCTACGAGCAGTACTTC. The V call is TRBV4-1, the J call TRBJ2-7, with D maybe TRBD1 (5 bases). Germline CDR1 reads MGHRA; CDR2 reads YSYEKL. V lost 3 bases, J lost 2 bases, and 8 bases lay in between. CDR3 length: 13 residues.

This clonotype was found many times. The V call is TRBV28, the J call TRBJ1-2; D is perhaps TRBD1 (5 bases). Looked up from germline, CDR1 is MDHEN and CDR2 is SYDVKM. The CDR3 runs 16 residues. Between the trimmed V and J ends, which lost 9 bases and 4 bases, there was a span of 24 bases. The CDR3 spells CARKGTFFRTFYGYTF. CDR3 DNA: TGTGCCAGAAAGGGGACCTTTTTCCGGACGTTCTATGGCTACACCTTC.

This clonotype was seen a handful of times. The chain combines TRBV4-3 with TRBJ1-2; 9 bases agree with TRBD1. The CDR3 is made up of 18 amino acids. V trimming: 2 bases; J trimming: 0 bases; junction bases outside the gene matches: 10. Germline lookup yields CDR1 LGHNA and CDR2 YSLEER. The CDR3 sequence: CASSQTAPGTGPNYGYTF. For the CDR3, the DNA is TGCGCCAGCAGCCAAACCGCCCCCGGGACAGGGCCTAACTATGGCTACACCTTC.

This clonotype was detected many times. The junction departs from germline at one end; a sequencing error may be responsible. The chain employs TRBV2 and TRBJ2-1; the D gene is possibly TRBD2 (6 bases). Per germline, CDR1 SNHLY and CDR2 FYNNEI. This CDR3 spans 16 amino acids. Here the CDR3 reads CASSEGASASYNEQFF. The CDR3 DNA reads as TGTGCCAGCAGCGAAGGGGCTAGCGCCTCCTACAATGAGCAGTTCTTC.

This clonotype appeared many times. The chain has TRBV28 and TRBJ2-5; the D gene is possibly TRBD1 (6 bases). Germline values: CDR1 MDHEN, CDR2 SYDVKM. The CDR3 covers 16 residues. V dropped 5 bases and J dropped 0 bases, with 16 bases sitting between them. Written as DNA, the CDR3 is TGTGCCAGCAGTCCTCTTGGGACACAAGACCAAGAGACCCAGTACTTC. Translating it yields CASSPLGTQDQETQYF.

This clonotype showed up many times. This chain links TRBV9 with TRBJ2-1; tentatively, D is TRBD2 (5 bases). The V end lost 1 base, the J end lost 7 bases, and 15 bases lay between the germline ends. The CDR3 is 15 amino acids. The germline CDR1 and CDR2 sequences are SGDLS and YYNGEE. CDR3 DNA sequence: TGTGCCAGCAGCGTATTCGGACTCCCAGAGAATGAGCAGTTCTTC. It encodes CASSVFGLPENEQFF.

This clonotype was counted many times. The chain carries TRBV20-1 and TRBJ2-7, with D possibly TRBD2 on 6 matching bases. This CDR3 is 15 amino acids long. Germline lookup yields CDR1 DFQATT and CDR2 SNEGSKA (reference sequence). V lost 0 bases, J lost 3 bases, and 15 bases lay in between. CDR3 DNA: TGCAGTGCTAGAGATGGTCGGGCAGCGGGCTACGAGCAGTACTTC. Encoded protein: CSARDGRAAGYEQYF.

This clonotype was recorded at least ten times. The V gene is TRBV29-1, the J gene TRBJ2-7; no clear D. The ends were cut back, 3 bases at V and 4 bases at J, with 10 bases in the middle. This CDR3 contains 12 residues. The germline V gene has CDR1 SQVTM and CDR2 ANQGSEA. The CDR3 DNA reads TGCAGCGTTGAGTTCGGATTATACGAGCAGTACTTC. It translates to CSVEFGLYEQYF.

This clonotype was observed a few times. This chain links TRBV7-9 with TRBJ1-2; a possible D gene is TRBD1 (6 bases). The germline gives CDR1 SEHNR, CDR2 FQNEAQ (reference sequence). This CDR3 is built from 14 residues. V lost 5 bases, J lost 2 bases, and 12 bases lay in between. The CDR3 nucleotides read TGTGCCAGCAGCCGCGCAGGGGCAAACTATGGCTACACCTTC. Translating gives CASSRAGANYGYTF.

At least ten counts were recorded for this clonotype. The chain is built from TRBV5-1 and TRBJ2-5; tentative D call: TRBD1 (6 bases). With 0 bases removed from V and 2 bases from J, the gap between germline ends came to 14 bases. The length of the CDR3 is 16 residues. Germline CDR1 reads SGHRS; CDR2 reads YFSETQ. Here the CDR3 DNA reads TGCGCCAGCAGCTTGGAGTTGCAGGGGACGCAAGAGACCCAGTACTTC. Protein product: CASSLELQGTQETQYF. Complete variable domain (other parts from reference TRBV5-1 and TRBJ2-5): KAGVTQTPRYLIKTRGQQVTLSCSPISGHRSVSWYQQTPGQGLQFLFEYFSETQRNKGNFPGRFSGRQFSNSRSEMNVSTLELGDSALYLCASSLELQGTQETQYFGPGTRLLVL.

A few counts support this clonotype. The CDR3 protein is CASSYVGTPVGQQFF. The CDR3 DNA is TGTGCCAGCAGTTATGTCGGGACACCCGTCGGGCAGCAGTTCTTC. The chain carries TRBV12-3 or TRBV12-4 and TRBJ2-1; possible D gene TRBD1, 6 bases. The CDR3 length is 15 residues. V was trimmed by 4 bases and J by 11 bases, leaving 21 bases between them.

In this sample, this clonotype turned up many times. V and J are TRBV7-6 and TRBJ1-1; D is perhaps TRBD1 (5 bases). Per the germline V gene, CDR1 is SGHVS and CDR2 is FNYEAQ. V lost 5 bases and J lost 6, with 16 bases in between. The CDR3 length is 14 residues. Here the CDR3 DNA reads TGTGCCAGCAGCCCCCTTACGGGGACGTCTGAAGCTTTCTTT. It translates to CASSPLTGTSEAFF.

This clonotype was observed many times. CDR3 loop: CAKAGQTSINEQFF. The CDR3 region has the DNA TGTGCCAAGGCGGGGCAGACTAGCATCAATGAGCAGTTCTTC. This chain connects TRBV12-3 or TRBV12-4 to TRBJ2-1; 7 bases agree with TRBD2. This CDR3 spans 14 amino acids. V shed 10 bases and J 6 bases; nucleotides not matched to a gene: 12.

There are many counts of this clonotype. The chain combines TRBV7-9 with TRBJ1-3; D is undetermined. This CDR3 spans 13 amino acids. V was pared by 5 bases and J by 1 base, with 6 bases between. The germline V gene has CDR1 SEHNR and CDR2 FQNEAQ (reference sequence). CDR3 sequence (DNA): TGTGCCAGCAGCCGAGATTCTGGAAACACCATATATTTT. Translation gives CASSRDSGNTIYF.

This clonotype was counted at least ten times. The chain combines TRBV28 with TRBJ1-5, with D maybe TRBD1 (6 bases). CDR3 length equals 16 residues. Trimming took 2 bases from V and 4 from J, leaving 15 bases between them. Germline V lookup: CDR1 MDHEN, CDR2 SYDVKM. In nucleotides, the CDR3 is TGTGCCAGCAGTTTACCCTTCTGGAGGGGGAATCAGCCCCAGCATTTT. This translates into CASSLPFWRGNQPQHF.

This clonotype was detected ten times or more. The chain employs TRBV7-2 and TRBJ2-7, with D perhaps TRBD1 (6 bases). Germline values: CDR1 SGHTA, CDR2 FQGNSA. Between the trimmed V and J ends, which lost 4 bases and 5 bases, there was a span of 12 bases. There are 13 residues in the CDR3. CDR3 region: CASSSKQGHEQYF. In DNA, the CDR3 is TGTGCCAGCAGCTCAAAACAGGGACACGAGCAGTACTTC.

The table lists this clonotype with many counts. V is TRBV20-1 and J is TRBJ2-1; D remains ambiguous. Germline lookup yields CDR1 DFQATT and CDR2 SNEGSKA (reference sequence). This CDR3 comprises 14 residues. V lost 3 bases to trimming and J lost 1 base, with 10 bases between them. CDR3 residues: CSARDPRSYNEQFF. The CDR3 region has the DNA TGCAGTGCTAGGGACCCAAGGTCCTACAATGAGCAGTTCTTC.

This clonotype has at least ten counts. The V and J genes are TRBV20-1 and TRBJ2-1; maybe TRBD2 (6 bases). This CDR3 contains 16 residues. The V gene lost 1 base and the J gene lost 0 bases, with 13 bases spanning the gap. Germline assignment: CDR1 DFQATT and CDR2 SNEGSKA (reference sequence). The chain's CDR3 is CSARAWGRTSYNEQFF. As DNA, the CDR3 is TGCAGTGCTAGAGCTTGGGGGAGGACCTCCTACAATGAGCAGTTCTTC.

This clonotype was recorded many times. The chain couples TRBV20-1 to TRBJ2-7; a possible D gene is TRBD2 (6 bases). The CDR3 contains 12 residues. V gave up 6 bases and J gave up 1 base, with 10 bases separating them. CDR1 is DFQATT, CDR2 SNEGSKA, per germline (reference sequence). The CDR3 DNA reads TGCAGTGCCCGGGAGTCTTCCTACGAGCAGTACTTC. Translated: CSARESSYEQYF.

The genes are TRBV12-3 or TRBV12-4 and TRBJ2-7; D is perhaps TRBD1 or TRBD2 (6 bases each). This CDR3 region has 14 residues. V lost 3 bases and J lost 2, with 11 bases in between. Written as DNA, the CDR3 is TGTGCCAGCAGTTTTGGCGGGACAACCTACGAGCAGTACTTC. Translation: CASSFGGTTYEQYF.

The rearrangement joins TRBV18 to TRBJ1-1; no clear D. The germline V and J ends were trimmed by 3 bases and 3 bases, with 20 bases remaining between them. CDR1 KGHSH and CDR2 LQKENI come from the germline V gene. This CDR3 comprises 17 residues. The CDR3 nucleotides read TGTGCCAGCTCACCGTCATGGGCCCAAAGGGAGTACACTGAAGCTTTCTTT. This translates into CASSPSWAQREYTEAFF.

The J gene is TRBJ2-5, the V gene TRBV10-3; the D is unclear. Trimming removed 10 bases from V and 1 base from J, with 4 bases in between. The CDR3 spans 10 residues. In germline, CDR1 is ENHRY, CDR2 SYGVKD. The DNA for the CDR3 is TGTGCCACTCCCCAAGAGACCCAGTACTTC. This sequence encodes CATPQETQYF.

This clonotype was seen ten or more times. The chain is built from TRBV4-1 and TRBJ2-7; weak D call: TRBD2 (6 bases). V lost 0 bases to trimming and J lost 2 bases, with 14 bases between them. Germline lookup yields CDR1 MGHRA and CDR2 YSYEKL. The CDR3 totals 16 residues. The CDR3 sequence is CASSQDRQRATYEQYF. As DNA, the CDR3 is TGCGCCAGCAGCCAAGATAGACAGCGGGCGACCTACGAGCAGTACTTC.

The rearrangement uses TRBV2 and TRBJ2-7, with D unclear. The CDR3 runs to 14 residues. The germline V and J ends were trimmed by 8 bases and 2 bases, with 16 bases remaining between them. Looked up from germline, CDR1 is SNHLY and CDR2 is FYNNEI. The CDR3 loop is CASLRAVETYEQYF. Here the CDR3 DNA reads TGTGCCAGCTTAAGAGCCGTCGAGACCTACGAGCAGTACTTC.

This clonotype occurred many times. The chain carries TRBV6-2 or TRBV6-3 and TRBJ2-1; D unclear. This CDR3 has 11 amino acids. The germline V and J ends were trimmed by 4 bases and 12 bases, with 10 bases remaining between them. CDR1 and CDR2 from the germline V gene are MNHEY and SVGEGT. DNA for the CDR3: TGTGCCAGCAGTTGGCAGGAGAGGCAGTTCTTC. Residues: CASSWQERQFF.

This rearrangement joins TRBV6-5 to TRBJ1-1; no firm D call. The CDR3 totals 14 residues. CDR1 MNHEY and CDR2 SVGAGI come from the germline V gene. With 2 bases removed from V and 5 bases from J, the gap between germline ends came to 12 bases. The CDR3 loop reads CASSYDGLGTEAFF. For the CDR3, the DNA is TGTGCCAGCAGTTACGACGGGCTTGGGACTGAAGCTTTCTTT.

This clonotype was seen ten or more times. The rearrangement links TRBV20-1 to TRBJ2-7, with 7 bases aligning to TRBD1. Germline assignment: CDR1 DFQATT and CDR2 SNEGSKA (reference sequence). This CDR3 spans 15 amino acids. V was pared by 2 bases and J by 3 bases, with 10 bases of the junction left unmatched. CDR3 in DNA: TGCAGTGCTAGAAGTGGGACAGAAGTTTACTACGAGCAGTACTTC. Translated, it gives CSARSGTEVYYEQYF.